The rows below give T cell receptor beta chains drawn from one sample of a study of identical twins. One entry per CDR3 protein results from TCRdb running MiXCR on the 5' RACE reads. The sample carries around 1.7 million distinct CDR3 sequences, 32% recorded once. Sequencing used cord blood. Receptors were obtained from a newborn girl in good health. The CDR3 runs from the conserved cysteine through the conserved F or W. D genes are given only for firm matches. Where a row states a size, it is once, few, many or the class of an expanded clone; other rows omit it.

clone size	D gene	V gene	J gene	CDR3 DNA	CDR3 protein
many	-	TRBV6-6	TRBJ1-2	TGTGCCAGCAGTCCTTCCCGGACAGCCCCTTCCTATGGCTACACCTTC	CASSPSRTAPSYGYTF
many	TRBD1	TRBV28	TRBJ2-7	TGTGCCAGCAGTCAACGGACAGGGAACGGACGCTACGAGCAGTACTTC	CASSQRTGNGRYEQYF
-	TRBD2	TRBV20-1	TRBJ2-1	TGCAGTGCTAGTAGTACGGGACTAGCTTCTGAGCAGTTCTTC	CSASSTGLASEQFF
few	TRBD1	TRBV7-9	TRBJ1-2	TGTGCCAGCAGCTTCGTGGACAGGGAAGGTGGCTACACCTTC	CASSFVDREGGYTF
-	-	TRBV12-3/TRBV12-4	TRBJ1-2	TGTGCCAGCAGTCAGAAACCGGGAGCCCACTATGGCTACACCTTC	CASSQKPGAHYGYTF
-	TRBD2	TRBV7-2	TRBJ2-1	TGTGCCAGCAGCTTAAGGTGGCCGATAGCGGGAGCCTACAATGAGCAGTTCTTC	CASSLRWPIAGAYNEQFF
-	-	TRBV12-3/TRBV12-4	TRBJ2-5	TGTGCCAGCAGTTTAGTCGGAGGCCAAGAGATCCAGTACTTC	CASSLVGGQEIQYF
-	-	TRBV27	TRBJ2-3	TGTGCCAGCAGCCGGGCAGCCATAGATACGCAGTATTTT	CASSRAAIDTQYF
-	TRBD1	TRBV27	TRBJ2-7	TGTGCCAGCAGTCCATTGGGACAGGGTGTGTACGAGCAGTACTTC	CASSPLGQGVYEQYF
-	-	TRBV7-8	TRBJ2-7	TGTGCCAGCAGCTCCTCTAGAGTCCCCTACGAGCAGTACTTC	CASSSSRVPYEQYF